This entry lists 3 T cell receptor beta chains sequenced from one sample in a study of neurological immune-mediated disorders. TCRdb recomputed calls from the 5' RACE reads with MiXCR, one row per CDR3 protein. The table records around 13,000 distinct CDR3 sequences, 5.5% to 7% of them present only once. Sequenced material: CD8+ T cells from blood. The receptors stem from a woman in her thirties or forties in good health.

This clonotype appeared many times. This chain connects TRBV19 to TRBJ2-1; TRBD1 matches 9 bases. This CDR3 contains 12 residues. Per the germline V gene, CDR1 is LNHDA and CDR2 is SQIVND (reference sequence). J gave up 15 bases and V 6 bases, and 9 bases lay outside the gene matches. The CDR3 nucleotides read TGTGCCAGTAGCCTTGGGGACAGGGTGTCGTTCTTC. Amino acids: CASSLGDRVSFF.

The chain links TRBV6-2 or TRBV6-3 to TRBJ1-2; no firm D call. Trimming removed 7 bases from V and 4 bases from J, with 10 bases in between. The CDR3 is made up of 12 amino acids. Germline V gives CDR1 MNHEY, CDR2 SVGEGT. CDR3 amino acids: CASTGMLYGYTF. In DNA form, the CDR3 reads TGTGCCAGCACGGGGATGCTCTATGGCTACACCTTC.

This clonotype occurred many times. J is TRBJ2-7 and V is TRBV20-1; the match to TRBD2 covers 8 bases. The V segment lost 6 bases and the J segment 3 bases; nucleotides outside the gene matches: 10. This CDR3 region has 14 residues. The V gene's germline CDR1 is DFQATT and CDR2 SNEGSKA (reference sequence). The CDR3 bases are TGCAGTGCCACAGGCGGGGGGATGGGCTACGAGCAGTACTTC. Its protein product is CSATGGGMGYEQYF.